These 8 T cell receptor beta chains were all obtained from the same sample, sequenced in a study of early T cells in non-severe SARS-CoV-2 infection. TCRdb analysed the 5' RACE reads with MiXCR anew, one entry per CDR3 protein. The sample has fewer than 35,000 distinct CDR3 sequences, roughly 4.5% seen once. Sequenced material: whole blood. The receptors originated from an adult who was a healthcare worker with PCR-confirmed SARS-CoV-2 infection or an uninfected control (not recorded which).

A few counts support this clonotype. The chain uses TRBV7-8 and TRBJ2-5, with D maybe TRBD2 (6 bases). Trimming shortened V by 5 bases and J by 3 bases, and 13 bases separated the two germline ends. Germline V lookup: CDR1 SGHVS, CDR2 FQNEAQ. There are 14 residues in the CDR3. CDR3 in DNA: TGTGCCAGCAGCCTCAGACTAGGGGAAGAGACCCAGTACTTC. Translating it yields CASSLRLGEETQYF.

In this sample, this clonotype turned up many times. The chain is built from TRBV11-2 and TRBJ2-1, with D unresolved. The CDR3 contains 15 residues. V dropped 0 bases and J dropped 5 bases, with 11 bases sitting between them. Germline V CDR1 and CDR2: SGHAT, FQNNGV. The CDR3 region has the DNA TGTGCCAGCAGCTTAGAGTTTGTTGGCCACAATGAGCAGTTCTTC. It translates to CASSLEFVGHNEQFF.

In this sample, this clonotype turned up many times. The chain links TRBV4-2 to TRBJ2-3; weak D call: TRBD1 (6 bases). CDR1 LGHNA and CDR2 YNFKEQ come from the germline V gene. V was trimmed by 1 base and J by 4 bases, leaving 12 bases between them. This CDR3 region has 15 residues. CDR3 protein: CASSQGDAGADTQYF. CDR3 nucleotide sequence: TGTGCCAGCAGCCAAGGGGACGCAGGGGCAGATACGCAGTATTTT.

This clonotype was found many times. The CDR3, as DNA: TGTGCCAGCAGCTTAGGACAGGGGTTAAGGCAGTTCTTC. It translates to CASSLGQGLRQFF. This chain joins TRBV7-2 and TRBJ2-1, with 8 bases that match TRBD1. V shed 1 base and J 12 bases; nucleotides not matched to a gene: 5. Germline V gene sequence: CDR1 SGHTA, CDR2 FQGNSA. The CDR3 sequence is 13 residues long.

This clonotype was picked up many times. This rearrangement joins TRBV4-3 to TRBJ1-2; D possibly corresponds to TRBD1 (6 bases). V shed 0 bases and J shed 8 bases, with 13 bases lying between them. This CDR3 is 14 amino acids long. Germline V gene sequence: CDR1 LGHNA, CDR2 YSLEER. CDR3 region: CASSQDRSGDGYTF. CDR3 sequence (DNA): TGCGCCAGCAGCCAAGATCGCTCAGGGGACGGCTACACCTTC.

In this sample, this clonotype turned up many times. CDR3 coding DNA: TGTGCCAGCAGCTTGGGACTGCTGTTTGGGAATGAGCAGTTCTTC. Residues: CASSLGLLFGNEQFF. The chain joins TRBV7-8 to TRBJ2-1; TRBD2 is a possible D gene (6 bases). The CDR3 contains 15 residues. Germline V lookup: CDR1 SGHVS, CDR2 FQNEAQ. V shed 3 bases and J shed 7 bases, with 16 bases lying between them.

By sample fraction, this clonotype is medium-sized. This sequence joins TRBV20-1 and TRBJ2-2, with TRBD2 matching 7 bases. J gave up 8 bases and V 0 bases, and 6 bases lay outside the gene matches. Germline-derived CDR1 and CDR2 are DFQATT and SNEGSKA (reference sequence). The CDR3 sequence is 14 residues long. Here the CDR3 DNA reads TGCAGTGCTAGAGACCGACTAGCTATGGGGGAGCTGTTTTTT. Protein: CSARDRLAMGELFF.

This clonotype was counted between two and nine times. V usage is TRBV9 and J usage is TRBJ2-3; D gene unclear. This CDR3 region has 14 residues. Germline-derived CDR1 and CDR2 are SGDLS and YYNGEE. Between the trimmed V and J ends, which lost 1 base and 4 bases, there was a span of 10 bases. The CDR3 loop is CASSVSPLPDTQYF. CDR3 bases: TGTGCCAGCAGCGTAAGTCCCCTGCCAGATACGCAGTATTTT.